The 26 T cell receptor beta chains in this list originate from one sample, sequenced in a study of human T cells and chemical hapten exposure. Time point described: patch test 1, 2 weeks after DPC sensitization. Treatment indicated: therapeutic diphenylcyclopropenone sensitization with weekly scalp DPC. TCRdb reanalysed the RACE reads using MiXCR and keeps one entry per CDR3 protein. The sample lists some 400,000 distinct CDR3 sequences; roughly 4.8% were seen once. The material sequenced was whole blood, taken in connection with sensitization to the hapten diphenylcyclopropenone (DPC). All receptors derive from a woman aged 45-60 years with alopecia areata. Some clones in this sample may be carry-over from other donors' samples.

This clonotype came up many times. The gene calls are TRBV12-3 or TRBV12-4 and TRBJ2-1; D gene ambiguous. V was pared by 2 bases and J by 3 bases, with 11 bases between. The CDR3 is 15 amino acids. DNA of the CDR3: TGTGCCAGCAGTTTATCCTACCGACTCTACAATGAGCAGTTCTTC. It yields the protein CASSLSYRLYNEQFF.

The rearrangement joins TRBV29-1 to TRBJ1-6; maybe TRBD1 (5 bases). V lost 4 bases and J lost 6, with 16 bases in between. CDR3 length equals 15 residues. Germline lookup yields CDR1 SQVTM and CDR2 ANQGSEA. This chain's CDR3 is CSVGVAGNGNSPLHF. CDR3 nucleotide sequence: TGCAGCGTTGGCGTGGCAGGGAATGGTAATTCACCCCTCCACTTT.

The CDR3 loop is CASSQAELGQAASGYTF. The CDR3 DNA follows: TGCGCCAGCAGCCAAGCCGAGCTGGGGCAGGCGGCTTCTGGCTACACCTTC. This sequence joins TRBV4-1 and TRBJ1-2; weak D call: TRBD1 (5 bases). V was shortened by 1 base and J by 7 bases, with 22 bases between the two germline ends. Per the germline V gene, CDR1 is MGHRA and CDR2 is YSYEKL. This CDR3 is built from 17 residues.

This clonotype turned up a few times. This chain connects TRBV2 to TRBJ2-7; TRBD2 agrees at 10 bases. V shed 5 bases and J 5 bases; nucleotides not matched to a gene: 6. CDR1 and CDR2 (germline): SNHLY, FYNNEI. This CDR3 comprises 14 residues. CDR3 coding DNA: TGTGCCAGCAGTTCTCCGGGACTAGCGCACGAGCAGTACTTC. This encodes CASSSPGLAHEQYF.

The rearrangement joins TRBV20-1 to TRBJ1-2; D may be TRBD1 (5 bases). The CDR3 runs to 11 residues. Trimming took off 5 bases at V and 5 bases at J, with 9 bases between the two ends. The germline V gene has CDR1 DFQATT and CDR2 SNEGSKA (reference sequence). CDR3 bases: TGCAGTGCTCCCGAGGGGTATGGCTACACCTTC. It yields the protein CSAPEGYGYTF.

The chain employs TRBV6-5 and TRBJ2-3; 16 nucleotides line up with TRBD2. CDR3 size: 18 residues. Trimming cost V 4 bases and J 5 bases; bases outside gene matches: 9. Germline V CDR1 and CDR2: MNHEY, SVGAGI. CDR3 in DNA: TGTGCCAGCAGTTTAGCCGGGACTAGCGGGAGGGTTAGAGATACGCAGTATTTT. Its protein product is CASSLAGTSGRVRDTQYF.

This clonotype was picked up many times. The rearrangement links TRBV12-3 or TRBV12-4 to TRBJ1-1; a possible D gene is TRBD1 (5 bases). V was trimmed by 1 base and J by 7 bases, leaving 7 bases between them. The CDR3 spans 12 residues. The CDR3 nucleotides read TGTGCCAGCAGTTTAGGGGGGGGTGAAGCTTTCTTT. Amino acids: CASSLGGGEAFF.

The chain recombines TRBV19 with TRBJ2-1; 11 bases fit TRBD2. This CDR3 region has 19 residues. CDR1 is LNHDA and CDR2 is SQIVND in the germline V gene (reference sequence). With 0 bases clipped from V and 0 bases from J, the junction kept 7 bases outside the gene matches. CDR3 loop: CASSIDAASGGFSYNEQFF. CDR3 nucleotide sequence: TGTGCCAGTAGTATAGATGCGGCTAGCGGGGGGTTCTCCTACAATGAGCAGTTCTTC.

At least ten counts were recorded for this clonotype. This chain uses TRBV29-1 with TRBJ1-1, with D unresolved. Trimming cost V 3 bases and J 0 bases, with 20 bases left between them. Germline-derived CDR1 and CDR2 are SQVTM and ANQGSEA. This CDR3 has 17 residues. DNA for the CDR3: TGCAGCGTTGACCCAAGAGCACAGCCTATGATGAACACTGAAGCTTTCTTT. It yields the protein CSVDPRAQPMMNTEAFF.

The table lists this clonotype with many counts. This chain links TRBV28 with TRBJ1-1; D is ambiguous. V lost 4 bases to trimming and J lost 1 base, with 10 bases between them. The CDR3 is made up of 14 amino acids. Germline V gene sequence: CDR1 MDHEN, CDR2 SYDVKM. This CDR3 is CASSSRGANTEAFF. Written as DNA, the CDR3 is TGTGCCAGCAGTTCCCGAGGAGCGAACACTGAAGCTTTCTTT.

The chain has TRBV7-9 and TRBJ2-3; tentative D call: TRBD1 (6 bases). The V and J ends lost 11 bases and 0 bases respectively, with 9 bases between them. The CDR3 extends over 12 amino acids. CDR1 and CDR2 from the germline V gene are SEHNR and FQNEAQ (reference sequence). This chain's CDR3 is CAGGGSTDTQYF. In nucleotides, the CDR3 is TGTGCCGGTGGGGGCAGCACAGATACGCAGTATTTT.

This clonotype appeared many times. The chain joins TRBV4-2 to TRBJ2-1, with 11 nucleotides matching TRBD2. The CDR3 covers 19 residues. The ends lost 0 bases at V and 3 bases at J; junction bases unmatched: 10. Germline loops: CDR1 LGHNA, CDR2 YNFKEQ. CDR3: CASSQDKVSGGAGYNEQFF. In nucleotides, the CDR3 is TGTGCCAGCAGCCAAGATAAGGTTAGCGGGGGGGCCGGCTACAATGAGCAGTTCTTC.

There are many counts of this clonotype. J is TRBJ2-3 and V is TRBV7-2, with D possibly being TRBD1 (5 bases). Trimming stripped 3 bases from V and 1 base from J, with 5 bases between. There are 13 residues in the CDR3. Per the germline V gene, CDR1 is SGHTA and CDR2 is FQGNSA. The CDR3 region has the DNA TGTGCCAGCAGCTTGACAGGCACAGATACGCAGTATTTT. It translates to CASSLTGTDTQYF.

The rearrangement joins TRBV6-5 to TRBJ1-5; possible D gene TRBD1, 5 bases. CDR1 and CDR2 (germline): MNHEY, SVGAGI. V dropped 9 bases and J dropped 4 bases, with 13 bases sitting between them. This CDR3 is built from 13 residues. CDR3 coding DNA: TGTGCCAGGAGCTTCAGGGTGAATCAGCCCCAGCATTTT. Translated, it gives CARSFRVNQPQHF.

This clonotype was seen ten or more times. This rearrangement joins TRBV29-1 to TRBJ1-2; 9 bases map to TRBD1. Germline V gene sequence: CDR1 SQVTM, CDR2 ANQGSEA. This CDR3 region has 13 residues. The trim removed 4 bases at V and 8 bases at J, leaving 8 bases unmatched. The CDR3: CSVVPTGGRGYTF. The CDR3 DNA is TGCAGCGTTGTTCCGACAGGGGGTCGAGGCTACACCTTC.

At least ten counts were recorded for this clonotype. The V call is TRBV7-2, the J call TRBJ1-4; no clear D. This CDR3 is built from 15 residues. The V end lost 3 bases, the J end lost 0 bases, and 8 bases lay between the germline ends. Looked up from germline, CDR1 is SGHTA and CDR2 is FQGNSA. The CDR3 nucleotides read TGTGCCAGCAGCTTGGACGGTGCAACTAATGAAAAACTGTTTTTT. Amino acids: CASSLDGATNEKLFF.

This clonotype has ten or more counts. In DNA, the CDR3 is TGTGCCAGCGCCTGGGGAACTCTGACTGGCTACACCTTC. It translates to CASAWGTLTGYTF. The V call is TRBV6-2 or TRBV6-3, the J call TRBJ1-2; D is unclear. CDR3 size: 13 residues. Germline V gene sequence: CDR1 MNHEY, CDR2 SVGEGT. V dropped 8 bases and J dropped 7 bases, with 17 bases sitting between them.

This clonotype showed up many times. The gene calls are TRBV10-1 and TRBJ2-3; 8 nucleotides align to TRBD2. The CDR3 has 15 amino acids. CDR1 is WNHNN and CDR2 is SYGVQD in the germline V gene (reference sequence). The trim removed 1 base at V and 4 bases at J, leaving 4 bases unmatched. The CDR3 coding sequence is TGCGCCAGCAGTGAGTTCGGGAGGGTCCCAGATACGCAGTATTTT. Translated, it gives CASSEFGRVPDTQYF.

The V and J genes are TRBV5-1 and TRBJ1-6, with unresolved D. V was shortened by 4 bases and J by 5 bases, with 19 bases between the two germline ends. CDR3 length: 17 residues. Germline assignment: CDR1 SGHRS and CDR2 YFSETQ. The CDR3 coding sequence is TGCGCCAGCAGCCGGGGAGGTCCCGACCCTCATAATTCACCCCTCCACTTT. The encoded protein is CASSRGGPDPHNSPLHF.

The V and J genes are TRBV6-2 or TRBV6-3 and TRBJ1-3; D gene ambiguous. The germline V gene encodes CDR1 MNHEY and CDR2 SVGEGT. Deletions cut 2 bases from V and 8 bases from J, with 13 bases between. This CDR3 is built from 14 residues. The CDR3: CASSYGVPRYTIYF. In nucleotides, the CDR3 is TGTGCCAGCAGTTACGGAGTTCCCCGGTACACCATATATTTT.

This clonotype appeared many times. This chain connects TRBV12-3 or TRBV12-4 to TRBJ1-3, with D hard to call. The CDR3 is 12 amino acids. With 8 bases removed from V and 6 bases from J, the gap between germline ends came to 11 bases. Here the CDR3 reads CASSPSVNTIYF. The CDR3 DNA follows: TGTGCCAGCTCCCCCAGTGTAAACACCATATATTTT.

In this sample, this clonotype turned up many times. This chain links TRBV4-2 with TRBJ1-2; no clear D gene. V shed 0 bases and J shed 8 bases, with 7 bases lying between them. CDR1 and CDR2 (germline): LGHNA, YNFKEQ. This CDR3 has 12 amino acids. The CDR3 region has the DNA TGTGCCAGCAGCCAAGACGATCGGGGCTACACCTTC. Protein product: CASSQDDRGYTF.

This chain uses TRBV7-9 with TRBJ2-5, with D perhaps matching TRBD1 (5 bases). From germline, CDR1 is SEHNR and CDR2 FQNEAQ (reference sequence). Trimming pared 6 bases from V and 9 bases from J, leaving 14 bases between. The CDR3 runs to 12 residues. Here the CDR3 reads CASSSQVEAQYF. The CDR3 coding sequence is TGTGCCAGCAGTTCACAGGTGGAAGCCCAGTACTTC.

This clonotype was detected many times. The chain recombines TRBV29-1 with TRBJ2-1; 11 nucleotides line up with TRBD1. The CDR3 is made up of 15 amino acids. Trimming cost V 5 bases and J 2 bases; bases outside gene matches: 5. CDR1 is SQVTM and CDR2 is ANQGSEA in the germline V gene. CDR3 sequence (DNA): TGCAGCGTTAGGGACAGGGGGACCACCTACAATGAGCAGTTCTTC. It encodes CSVRDRGTTYNEQFF.

This clonotype was recorded many times. The chain recombines TRBV29-1 with TRBJ1-1, with D possibly TRBD1 on 6 matching bases. This CDR3 region has 13 residues. V lost 5 bases, J lost 3 bases, and 13 bases lay in between. Germline V CDR1 and CDR2: SQVTM, ANQGSEA. CDR3 DNA sequence: TGCAGCGTTTCCACAGGGCAGGACACTGAAGCTTTCTTT. It is translated as CSVSTGQDTEAFF.

V usage is TRBV7-2 and J usage is TRBJ1-2; no definite D call. In germline, CDR1 is SGHTA, CDR2 FQGNSA. The CDR3 totals 13 residues. The ends were cut back, 5 bases at V and 5 bases at J, with 12 bases in the middle. The CDR3 DNA reads TGTGCCAGCAGCGAAGACACCGAATATGGCTACACCTTC. Encoded protein: CASSEDTEYGYTF.